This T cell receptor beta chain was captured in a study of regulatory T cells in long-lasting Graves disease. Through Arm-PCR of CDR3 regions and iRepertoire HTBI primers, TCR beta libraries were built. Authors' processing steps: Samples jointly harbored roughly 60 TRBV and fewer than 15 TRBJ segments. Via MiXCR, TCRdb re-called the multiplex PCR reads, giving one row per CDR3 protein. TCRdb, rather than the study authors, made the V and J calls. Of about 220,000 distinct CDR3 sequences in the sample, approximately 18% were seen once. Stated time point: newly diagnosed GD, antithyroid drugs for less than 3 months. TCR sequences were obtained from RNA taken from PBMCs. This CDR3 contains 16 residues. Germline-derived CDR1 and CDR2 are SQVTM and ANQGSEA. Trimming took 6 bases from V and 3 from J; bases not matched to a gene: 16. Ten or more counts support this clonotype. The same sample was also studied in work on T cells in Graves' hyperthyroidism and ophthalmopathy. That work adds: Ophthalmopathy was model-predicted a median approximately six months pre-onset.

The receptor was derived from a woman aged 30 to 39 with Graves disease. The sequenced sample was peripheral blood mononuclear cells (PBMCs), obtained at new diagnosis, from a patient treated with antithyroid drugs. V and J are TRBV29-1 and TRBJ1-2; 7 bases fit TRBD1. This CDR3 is CSVRVRGKVGDYGYTF. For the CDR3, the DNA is TGCAGCGTGCGGGTCAGGGGGAAAGTTGGTGACTATGGCTACACCTTC.